The rows below give T cell receptor beta chains drawn from one sample of a study of identical twins. TCRdb fed the 5' RACE reads into MiXCR, producing one record per CDR3 protein. The sample consists of more than 1.5 million distinct CDR3 sequences, about 32% of them appearing once. The sequencing input was cord blood. These receptors all come from a newborn girl in good health. Each CDR3 is given with its conserved first and last residue. The D gene is left open where the match is weak. Rows give clone size only sometimes, using once, few, many, or a class for an expanded clone.

V	size	D	J	DNA	CDR3
TRBV21-1	many	-	TRBJ2-3	TGTGCCAGCAGCAAAGCGCTAGAGGGGGAAAGAGATACGCAGTATTTT	CASSKALEGERDTQYF
TRBV14	-	-	TRBJ2-1	TGTGTCAGCAGCCCCCCCGGGGGCCCATACAATGAGCAGTTCTTC	CVSSPPGGPYNEQFF
TRBV5-1	few	-	TRBJ2-3	TGCGCCAGCAGCATCGGCGGGAGCACAGATACGCAGTATTTT	CASSIGGSTDTQYF
TRBV27	-	TRBD1	TRBJ1-6	TGTGCCAGCAGTCCCAAAGCCGACAGGGGGGGTACGAGCTCCTATAATTCACCCCTCCACTTT	CASSPKADRGGTSSYNSPLHF
TRBV10-3	-	TRBD1	TRBJ1-5	TGTGCCATCAGTGGGACAGGGAATGGTCAGCCCCAGCATTTT	CAISGTGNGQPQHF
TRBV9	few	TRBD1	TRBJ2-3	TGTGCCAGCAGCGAGGGGGCCGAAGATACGCAGTATTTT	CASSEGAEDTQYF
TRBV20-1	-	-	TRBJ2-3	TGCAGTGCTAGAATGGTAGAATGGCAGGACTACACTACAGATACGCAGTATTTT	CSARMVEWQDYTTDTQYF
TRBV2	-	-	TRBJ1-5	TGTGCCAGCAGTTCGGACAGAAATAGCAATCAGCCCCAGCATTTT	CASSSDRNSNQPQHF
TRBV29-1	many	-	TRBJ2-1	TGCAGCGTCAGGGTCTACAATGAGCAGTTCTTC	CSVRVYNEQFF
TRBV20-1	-	TRBD2	TRBJ2-7	TGCAGTGCTAGTTTAAGGATAAGGAGACTAGCGCCCTACGAGCAGTACTTC	CSASLRIRRLAPYEQYF
TRBV7-2	-	-	TRBJ2-3	TGTGCCAGCAGCCCCCGGAAGGGTTCAGATACGCAGTATTTT	CASSPRKGSDTQYF
TRBV24-1	few	-	TRBJ2-7	TGTGCCACCAGTGATTCCTGGTTGGGCGACGAGCAGTACTTC	CATSDSWLGDEQYF
TRBV4-1	-	-	TRBJ2-5	TGCGCCAGCAGCCGCAACCAGCTCAATGAGCAGTACTTC	CASSRNQLNEQYF
TRBV27	-	TRBD2	TRBJ2-2	TGTGCCAGCAGTCCCCGGACTAGCGGGAATAGCAGGACCGGGGAGCTGTTTTTT	CASSPRTSGNSRTGELFF
TRBV24-1	-	-	TRBJ2-7	TGTGCCACCAGTGATTCGGGGGCGCGCCATTACAATGAGCAGTACTTC	CATSDSGARHYNEQYF
TRBV9	-	TRBD1	TRBJ1-1	TGTGCCAGCAGCGTGGGGGAACTGACAGGGACGGAGTACACTGAAGCTTTCTTT	CASSVGELTGTEYTEAFF
TRBV6-5	few	TRBD1	TRBJ2-2	TGTGCCAGCAGTTACGTTGGGACAGGCAACACCGGGGAGCTGTTTTTT	CASSYVGTGNTGELFF
TRBV14	-	-	TRBJ1-3	TGTGCCAGCAGCCCCCGGGCGGGAGGAGCTGGAAACACCATATATTTT	CASSPRAGGAGNTIYF
TRBV3-1	-	-	TRBJ2-1	TGTGCCAGCAGCCAAGGGGCAAGGCTCCCGGGATTTTACAATGAGCAGTTCTTC	CASSQGARLPGFYNEQFF
TRBV29-1	-	-	TRBJ1-1	TGCAGCGTTGAAGATCTGAACACTGAAGCTTTCTTT	CSVEDLNTEAFF
TRBV7-2	-	TRBD2	TRBJ2-7	TGTGCCAGCAGCATTACTAGCGGGAGATACGAGCAGTACTTC	CASSITSGRYEQYF
TRBV12-3/TRBV12-4	many	-	TRBJ2-7	TGTGCCAGCAGTCCCACAGGGACTTCCTACGAGCAGTACTTC	CASSPTGTSYEQYF
TRBV7-9	-	TRBD2	TRBJ2-1	TGTGCCAGCAGCTTTTGGCTAGCGGGAGGAATCTACAATGAGCAGTTCTTC	CASSFWLAGGIYNEQFF
TRBV7-2	once	-	TRBJ1-1	TGTGCCAGCAGCTTAGTTACCGGGAGAACTGAAGCTTTCTTT	CASSLVTGRTEAFF
TRBV5-6	-	-	TRBJ1-5	TGTGCCAGCAGCTTGCGAAGGGGGGCTAGCAATCAGCCCCAGCATTTT	CASSLRRGASNQPQHF
TRBV28	few	TRBD2	TRBJ2-4	TGTGCCAGCAGTCCGGGACTAGCGGTTCAGTACTTC	CASSPGLAVQYF
TRBV9	-	TRBD2	TRBJ2-7	TGTGCCAGCAGCCAAGGGACTAGCGGGGGATACTACGAGCAGTACTTC	CASSQGTSGGYYEQYF
TRBV20-1	-	TRBD2	TRBJ2-3	TGCAGTGCTAGAGATGCGTCTCTGCTAGCGGGGCACACAGATACGCAGTATTTT	CSARDASLLAGHTDTQYF
TRBV7-8	-	-	TRBJ1-5	TGTGCCAGCAGCAACCACCCAGCCAGCGGACAAAGCAATCAGCCCCAGCATTTT	CASSNHPASGQSNQPQHF
TRBV3-1	many	-	TRBJ2-5	TGTGCCAGCAGTCGGCTCGATGAGCAGTACTTC	CASSRLDEQYF
TRBV20-1	few	-	TRBJ2-1	TGCAGTGCCGAACTCAGGGAGCAGTTCTTC	CSAELREQFF
TRBV5-6	-	-	TRBJ2-7	TGTGCCAGCAGGTTGGGCGGATTCTCCTACGAGCAGTACTTC	CASRLGGFSYEQYF
TRBV10-3	-	-	TRBJ2-1	TGTGCCATCAGTGACCAGGGGAGCTCCTACGAGCAGTTCTTC	CAISDQGSSYEQFF
TRBV4-1	-	-	TRBJ2-3	TGCGCCAGCAGCCCCCGAGAAACTAGCACAGATACGCAGTATTTT	CASSPRETSTDTQYF
TRBV2	few	-	TRBJ2-1	TGTGCCAGCAGTGAAGCAGCTAGCGCCCTCTACAATGAGCAGTTCTTC	CASSEAASALYNEQFF
TRBV20-1	few	TRBD2	TRBJ2-5	TGCAGTGCTAACGCGGGGGGGTACCAAGAGACCCAGTACTTC	CSANAGGYQETQYF
TRBV5-1	-	TRBD1	TRBJ2-4	TGCGCCAGCAGCTTGGACAGGGGGCTGGGAGTCAAAAACATTCGGTACTTC	CASSLDRGLGVKNIRYF
TRBV3-1	few	-	TRBJ2-7	TGTGCCAGCAGCCCGACTCCCTGGAACGAGCAGTACTTC	CASSPTPWNEQYF
TRBV12-3/TRBV12-4	-	-	TRBJ1-2	TGTGCCAGCAGTTTTAAGGGGACCTATGGCTACACCTTC	CASSFKGTYGYTF
TRBV6-2/TRBV6-3	-	-	TRBJ1-2	TGTGCCAGCAGGATGGGACACACCTATGGCTACACCTTC	CASRMGHTYGYTF
TRBV6-5	-	-	TRBJ2-4	TGTGCCAGCAGTTACTCGGGGGGACCCAAAAACATTCAGTACTTC	CASSYSGGPKNIQYF
TRBV11-1	-	-	TRBJ2-4	TGTGCCAGCAGCTTTGAGGGGTGGAACATTCAGTACTTC	CASSFEGWNIQYF
TRBV7-9	few	-	TRBJ1-6	TGTGCCAGCAGCTTAGAGGCCGGGACTTCACCCCTCCACTTT	CASSLEAGTSPLHF
TRBV20-1	-	-	TRBJ2-3	TGCAATGCTAGAGCTCTAGGGGGAGATACGCAGTATTTT	CNARALGGDTQYF
TRBV9	few	-	TRBJ2-3	TGTGCCAGCAGCGTATTGGGGGCACTTAGCACAGATACGCAGTATTTT	CASSVLGALSTDTQYF
TRBV20-1	few	-	TRBJ2-3	TGCAGTGCTGTCGTGGGGTCTAGCACAGATACGCAGTATTTT	CSAVVGSSTDTQYF
TRBV5-1	-	TRBD1	TRBJ2-7	TGCGCCAGCAGCTGGGACAGTAGTGTTTCCTACGAGCAGTACTTC	CASSWDSSVSYEQYF
TRBV20-1	few	-	TRBJ1-5	TGCAGTGTTCGAAGGAGCAATCAGCCCCAGCATTTT	CSVRRSNQPQHF
TRBV28	few	TRBD1	TRBJ2-3	TGTGCCAGCAGGGATACCCTAGGACAGGGGAAATCGGATACGCAGTATTTT	CASRDTLGQGKSDTQYF
TRBV20-1	-	-	TRBJ2-5	TGCAGTGCTACAATAATAGCCCCGGGCAAGCAGTACTTC	CSATIIAPGKQYF
TRBV20-1	-	-	TRBJ2-3	TGCAGTGCTAGAGCGGGACATAGCACAGATACGCAGTATTTT	CSARAGHSTDTQYF